What follows are 15 T cell receptor beta chains derived from one specimen sequenced in a study of graft-versus-host responses after intestinal transplantation (dated by TCRdb to 2020 to 2023). The antigens of these receptors remain unknown. The time point label of this sample denotes: cells obtained before transplantation from donor or recipient. Library creation used the immunoSEQ multiplex PCR assay. TCRdb stores this immuneACCESS table with in-frame sequences only. Part of the clones is absent; in the studies checked, under half of the shortfall reflects unresolved V genes, and no reason is known for the rest. A total of roughly 100,000 clones appear in this sample, 93% of them only once. The top ten constitute roughly 1.2% of the sample. Source: unstimulated CD8+ T cells sorted from spleen or lymph node cells, taken before intestinal transplant. The receptors shown here come from a human donor who received an intestinal transplant.

This rearrangement joins TRBV27 to TRBJ1-1, with a tentative D call TRBD1 (5 bases). CDR1 is MNHEY, CDR2 SMNVEV, per germline (reference sequence). V lost 6 bases, J lost 3 bases, and 8 bases lay in between. The CDR3 is 12 residues long. The CDR3 nucleotides read TGTGCCAGCAGATTGGGGGACACTGAAGCTTTCTTT. This gives the protein CASRLGDTEAFF.

The V and J genes are TRBV14 and TRBJ2-5; a weak D match, TRBD2 (5 bases). Germline assignment: CDR1 SGHDN and CDR2 FVKESK. V was shortened by 2 bases and J by 1 base, with 20 bases between the two germline ends. The CDR3 is 18 amino acids. The CDR3 protein is CASSQPPEGVHFQETQYF. DNA of the CDR3: TGTGCCAGCAGCCAACCCCCTGAGGGTGTACACTTCCAAGAGACCCAGTACTTC.

CDR3 nucleotides: TGCAGCGTTGAACGGGGGTGGAACACCGGGGAGCTGTTTTTT. It translates to CSVERGWNTGELFF. The chain is built from TRBV29-1 and TRBJ2-2; perhaps TRBD2 as D (6 bases). CDR1 is SQVTM and CDR2 is ANQGSEA in the germline V gene. V was shortened by 2 bases and J by 1 base, with 8 bases between the two germline ends. The CDR3 is 14 residues long.

V is TRBV6-4 and J is TRBJ2-1; TRBD1 aligns across 9 bases. Trimming took 5 bases from V and 6 from J; bases not matched to a gene: 5. The germline gives CDR1 MRHNA, CDR2 SNTAGT. The CDR3 loop spans 14 amino acids. The CDR3 nucleotides read TGTGCCAGCAGTCCGGGACAGGGTCCCAATGAGCAGTTCTTC. This gives the protein CASSPGQGPNEQFF.

This chain joins TRBV10-1 and TRBJ2-2; TRBD1 aligns across 12 bases. Germline CDR1 and CDR2: WNHNN and SYGVQD (reference sequence). The CDR3 is 17 amino acids. Germline trimming cut 9 bases from V and 0 bases from J; bases unmatched to any gene: 8. CDR3 DNA sequence: TGCGCCAGTAGTACCGGGACAGGGGGCGCGAACACCGGGGAGCTGTTTTTT. Residues: CASSTGTGGANTGELFF.

The table lists this clone with a count of one. The chain carries TRBV7-3 and TRBJ2-3; D may be TRBD2 (7 bases). Trimming left V 2 bases short and J 6 bases short, with 15 bases between. Germline CDR1 and CDR2: SGHTA and FQGTGA. The CDR3 extends over 15 amino acids. CDR3 in DNA: TGTGCCAGCAGCTTAGTGGGGGGGCCGGCGGATACGCAGTATTTT. Translated, it gives CASSLVGGPADTQYF.

The chain is built from TRBV6-5 and TRBJ1-4; D possibly corresponds to TRBD1 (5 bases). This CDR3 is 13 amino acids long. In germline, CDR1 is MNHEY, CDR2 SVGAGI. V was pared by 6 bases and J by 8 bases, with 13 bases between. CDR3 protein: CASRLGVGEKLFF. The CDR3 nucleotides read TGTGCCAGCAGACTGGGGGTTGGGGAAAAACTGTTTTTT.

The table lists this clone with a count of one. CDR3 nucleotide sequence: TGTGCCAGCAGCTTATTCAATCAGCCCCAGCATTTT. It translates to CASSLFNQPQHF. The rearrangement uses TRBV7-8 and TRBJ1-5; no definite D call. Trimming left V 2 bases short and J 3 bases short, with 2 bases between. The CDR3 has 12 amino acids. From germline, CDR1 is SGHVS and CDR2 FQNEAQ.

The chain uses TRBV5-5 and TRBJ1-6, with D uncertain. Germline lookup yields CDR1 SGHKS and CDR2 YYEKEE (reference sequence). This CDR3 is built from 18 residues. Trimming took off 0 bases at V and 0 bases at J, with 13 bases between the two ends. The CDR3 is CASSLGPFSGSYNSPLHF. In nucleotides, the CDR3 is TGTGCCAGCAGCTTGGGCCCTTTCTCGGGCTCCTATAATTCACCCCTCCACTTT.

This rearrangement joins TRBV6-6 to TRBJ2-1; D is possibly TRBD2 (7 bases). Per the germline V gene, CDR1 is MNHNY and CDR2 is SVGAGI (reference sequence). This CDR3 has 16 residues. V lost 8 bases and J lost 6, with 23 bases in between. As DNA, the CDR3 is TGTGCCAGCTCACTAGGGGGACGGGGGAGGGTCAATGAGCAGTTCTTC. Translating it yields CASSLGGRGRVNEQFF.

J is TRBJ2-7 and V is TRBV6-5; 9 bases line up with TRBD1. Trimming removed 5 bases from V and 5 bases from J; junction bases left unmatched: 7. CDR3 length: 14 amino acids. Germline lookup yields CDR1 MNHEY and CDR2 SVGAGI. This CDR3 is CASSDWTGEDEQYF. For the CDR3, the DNA is TGTGCCAGCAGTGATTGGACAGGGGAAGACGAGCAGTACTTC.

The chain employs TRBV5-8 and TRBJ1-1, with 7 bases aligning to TRBD1. This CDR3 comprises 12 residues. CDR1 is SGHTS, CDR2 YDEGEE, per germline. V shed 4 bases and J 7 bases; nucleotides not matched to a gene: 4. The CDR3 region is CASSPRQGEAFF. Here the CDR3 DNA reads TGTGCCAGCAGCCCGCGACAGGGTGAAGCTTTCTTT.

CDR3 amino acids: CASSSLNGELFF. The DNA for the CDR3 is TGTGCCAGCAGCTCCCTCAACGGGGAGCTGTTTTTT. The chain has TRBV13 and TRBJ2-2, with D uncertain. CDR3 size: 12 residues. Germline assignment: CDR1 PRHDT and CDR2 FYEKMQ (reference sequence). V was cut by 4 bases and J by 7 bases, with 7 bases left in between.

The gene calls are TRBV13 and TRBJ2-7; D gene ambiguous. Germline values: CDR1 PRHDT, CDR2 FYEKMQ (reference sequence). The V end lost 0 bases, the J end lost 7 bases, and 13 bases lay between the germline ends. CDR3 length: 14 amino acids. In DNA, the CDR3 is TGTGCCAGCAGCTTAGGCTACATATTGAGGGAGCAGTACTTC. Its protein product is CASSLGYILREQYF.

The chain employs TRBV18 and TRBJ2-1; D is undetermined. Germline CDR1 reads KGHSH; CDR2 reads LQKENI. Trimming removed 6 bases from V and 5 bases from J, with 11 bases in between. This CDR3 is 13 amino acids long. The DNA of the CDR3 is TGTGCCAGCTCGCATAATTCTAACAATGAGCAGTTCTTC. Its translation is CASSHNSNNEQFF.